A selection of T cell receptor beta chains follows, all from one sample in a study of beta chain features in type 1 diabetes. This table comes from immunoSEQ multiplex PCR, and its TCRdb copy is limited to in-frame clones, with some not included. Here the sample spans hundreds of thousands of clones, approximately 15% being singletons. Material: central memory CD4+ T cells from blood. The receptors derive from a man aged 25 to 45 in good health. The CDR3 runs from the conserved cysteine through the conserved F or W. The D gene is left open where the match is weak. The listing skips clone size in some rows; elsewhere it reads once, few, many or a size class.

V: TRBV30
D: TRBD1
size: few
J: TRBJ2-2
DNA: TGTGCCTGGAGTAACAGGGGGCCCGGGGAGCTGTTTTTT
CDR3: CAWSNRGPGELFF

V: TRBV6-4
D: .
size: few
J: TRBJ2-3
DNA: TGTGCCAGCAGTGGTATACAACTAGTCACAGATACGCAGTATTTT
CDR3: CASSGIQLVTDTQYF

V: TRBV27
D: .
size: .
J: TRBJ1-4
DNA: TGTGCCAGCAATGTATTTAACGTGGTAGCTAATGAAAAACTGCTTTTT
CDR3: CASNVFNVVANEKLLF

V: TRBV7-2
D: .
size: .
J: TRBJ1-4
DNA: TGTGCCAGCAGTCAAAATCTAGCAACTAATGAAAAACTGTTTTTT
CDR3: CASSQNLATNEKLFF

V: TRBV27
D: .
size: few
J: TRBJ1-1
DNA: TGTGCCAGCAGTTCCGTGGGTGAAGCTTTCTTT
CDR3: CASSSVGEAFF

V: TRBV6-6
D: TRBD1
size: many
J: TRBJ1-5
DNA: TGTGCCAGCACCCAGACAGGGGCCTATCAGCCCCAGCATTTT
CDR3: CASTQTGAYQPQHF

V: TRBV19
D: .
size: many
J: TRBJ2-1
DNA: TGTGCCAGTAGTATCGGCACCTACAATGAGCAGTTCTTC
CDR3: CASSIGTYNEQFF

V: TRBV6-1
D: TRBD1
size: .
J: TRBJ1-2
DNA: TGTGCCAGCAAAAGGGACAGTAACTATGGCTACACCTTC
CDR3: CASKRDSNYGYTF

V: TRBV11-3
D: .
size: few
J: TRBJ2-1
DNA: TGTGCCAGCAGCTTAGTAACGGGTCGCGATGAGCAGTTCTTC
CDR3: CASSLVTGRDEQFF

V: TRBV7-2
D: TRBD1
size: .
J: TRBJ2-1
DNA: TGTGCCAGCAGCTCCTTTAGGGGGACAGGGGCCCTCAATGAGCAGTTCTTC
CDR3: CASSSFRGTGALNEQFF

V: TRBV5-5
D: .
size: few
J: TRBJ1-2
DNA: TGTGCCAGCAGCTTGGCATGGGCGCGAGGGAACTATGGCTACACCTTC
CDR3: CASSLAWARGNYGYTF

V: TRBV5-4
D: TRBD2
size: few
J: TRBJ2-3
DNA: TGTGCCAGCAGCTCCGAGAGGTTTGCCTTGAAGCGGGGGGGTGGAGATACGCAGTATTTT
CDR3: CASSSERFALKRGGGDTQYF

V: TRBV19
D: .
size: .
J: TRBJ1-2
DNA: TGTGCCAGTCGGGTGGACTATGGCTACACCTTC
CDR3: CASRVDYGYTF

V: TRBV6-5
D: .
size: few
J: TRBJ2-1
DNA: TGTGCCAGCAGTGACGTAGCCCGGGACACAGAGTTCTTC
CDR3: CASSDVARDTEFF

V: TRBV6-6
D: .
size: .
J: TRBJ1-5
DNA: TGTGCCAGCAGTTATGCCGACAGTGAAAATCAGCCCCAGCATTTT
CDR3: CASSYADSENQPQHF

V: TRBV7-8
D: .
size: .
J: TRBJ2-5
DNA: TGTGCCAGCAGCCCCGGACGGACCCGCGGGACCCAGTACTTC
CDR3: CASSPGRTRGTQYF

V: TRBV13
D: TRBD2
size: few
J: TRBJ2-4
DNA: TGTGCCAGCAGCGGGGGGCTTAGCGGGATCGGACGTGGAAACATTCAGTACTTC
CDR3: CASSGGLSGIGRGNIQYF

V: TRBV10-3
D: TRBD2
size: few
J: TRBJ2-2
DNA: TGTGCCAGCGGTCAAAGCGATACAGCGGGAGAGACCGGGGAGCTGTTTTTT
CDR3: CASGQSDTAGETGELFF

V: TRBV11-2
D: .
size: once
J: TRBJ2-7
DNA: TGTGCCAGCAGCTTACTAGGCGAGCAGTACTTC
CDR3: CASSLLGEQYF

V: TRBV2
D: .
size: many
J: TRBJ1-1
DNA: TGTGCCAGCAGCTCGCCCTCAGGGTACACTGAAGCTTTCTTT
CDR3: CASSSPSGYTEAFF

V: TRBV11-3
D: .
size: .
J: TRBJ2-1
DNA: TGTGCCAGCAGCTCAGGGGGAGGGAATGAGCAGTTCTTC
CDR3: CASSSGGGNEQFF

V: TRBV4-2
D: .
size: .
J: TRBJ1-5
DNA: TGTGCCAGCAGCCAAGATGACCTGGGGAGCAATCAGCCCCAGCATTTT
CDR3: CASSQDDLGSNQPQHF

V: TRBV5-1
D: .
size: few
J: TRBJ1-1
DNA: TGCGCCAGCAGCTTGGAGCTGGGCGTATGGACTGAAGCTTTCTTT
CDR3: CASSLELGVWTEAFF

V: TRBV2
D: .
size: many
J: TRBJ1-2
DNA: TGTGCCAGCACCCAACGCGGCAGTTCTGGTGGCTACACCTTC
CDR3: CASTQRGSSGGYTF

V: TRBV11-3
D: TRBD1
size: many
J: TRBJ1-1
DNA: TGTGCCAGCGGATACAGGGGGGCCACTGAAGCTTTCTTT
CDR3: CASGYRGATEAFF

V: TRBV5-1
D: .
size: few
J: TRBJ2-3
DNA: TGCGCCAGCAGCGGGGGTCGAGATACGCAGTATTTT
CDR3: CASSGGRDTQYF

V: TRBV4-3
D: TRBD2
size: few
J: TRBJ2-5
DNA: TGCGCCAGCAGCCAATTTTACGGGGGGGCCCAAGAGACCCAGTACTTC
CDR3: CASSQFYGGAQETQYF

V: TRBV14
D: .
size: few
J: TRBJ2-5
DNA: TGTGCCAGCAGCCCCCTCGCGACTCAAGAGACCCAGTACTTC
CDR3: CASSPLATQETQYF

V: TRBV7-8
D: .
size: .
J: TRBJ1-1
DNA: TGTGCCAGCAGCCTAAAACGGAACACTGAAGCTTTCTTT
CDR3: CASSLKRNTEAFF

V: TRBV15
D: .
size: .
J: TRBJ2-1
DNA: TGTGCCACCAGCAGAGTAATAGACAATGAGCAGTTCTTC
CDR3: CATSRVIDNEQFF

V: TRBV19
D: TRBD1
size: .
J: TRBJ1-1
DNA: TGTGCCAGCGAAACACGGGGACAGGGGGCGAAGCGGAAAGCTTTCTTT
CDR3: CASETRGQGAKRKAFF

V: TRBV7-9
D: TRBD2
size: many
J: TRBJ2-5
DNA: TGTGCCAGCAGCCCAAGCGGGAGAGGGGAGACCCAGTACTTC
CDR3: CASSPSGRGETQYF

V: TRBV28
D: .
size: few
J: TRBJ1-1
DNA: TGTGCCAGCACCCTTGGGGGGACTGAAGCTTTCTTT
CDR3: CASTLGGTEAFF

V: TRBV15
D: .
size: .
J: TRBJ1-5
DNA: TGTGCCACCAGCAGAGATTCCACGGGGGGAAATAGCAATCAGCCCCAGCATTTT
CDR3: CATSRDSTGGNSNQPQHF

V: TRBV6-1
D: TRBD2
size: .
J: TRBJ2-1
DNA: TGTGCCAGCAGTGAGTCTATGAGCGGGAGGATCTCCTACAATGAGCAGTTCTTC
CDR3: CASSESMSGRISYNEQFF

V: TRBV10-2
D: .
size: .
J: TRBJ2-3
DNA: TGCGCCAGCTATTATAGAAGGGGTACTAGCACAGATACGCAGTATTTT
CDR3: CASYYRRGTSTDTQYF

V: TRBV6-5
D: TRBD1
size: .
J: TRBJ2-1
DNA: TGTGCCGTCAAAGGGACAGGGTATGAGCAGTTCTTC
CDR3: CAVKGTGYEQFF

V: TRBV18
D: .
size: few
J: TRBJ2-5
DNA: TGTGCCAGCTCACCGAGAACAAACAGGGATGGGGAGCAGTACTTC
CDR3: CASSPRTNRDGEQYF

V: TRBV7-2
D: .
size: .
J: TRBJ2-1
DNA: TGTGCCAGCAGCTTAGGAGGGGGTGAGCAGTTCTTC
CDR3: CASSLGGGEQFF

V: TRBV15
D: .
size: few
J: TRBJ1-1
DNA: TGTGCCACCAGCAGAGACAAGGTGGGCACTGAAGCTTTCTTT
CDR3: CATSRDKVGTEAFF

V: TRBV5-1
D: TRBD1
size: few
J: TRBJ1-5
DNA: TGCGCCAGCAGCCCGGGACAGGCAAATCAGCCCCAGCATTTT
CDR3: CASSPGQANQPQHF

V: TRBV29-1
D: TRBD1
size: .
J: TRBJ1-2
DNA: TGCAGCGTTGGACAGGGCGGATCCGATGGCTACACCTTC
CDR3: CSVGQGGSDGYTF

V: TRBV11-3
D: TRBD1
size: few
J: TRBJ2-7
DNA: TGTGCCAGCAGCTGGGGGACAGGGAGAATCTACGAGCAGTACTTC
CDR3: CASSWGTGRIYEQYF

V: TRBV6-5
D: TRBD1
size: .
J: TRBJ1-4
DNA: TGTGCCAGCAGACAGAACACCGGGACAGGGGAAAAACTGTTTTTT
CDR3: CASRQNTGTGEKLFF

V: TRBV4-3
D: TRBD2
size: .
J: TRBJ2-7
DNA: TGCGCCAGCAGCCAGGGGTCTAGCGGGGGGAACCAGGACTACGAGCAGTACTTC
CDR3: CASSQGSSGGNQDYEQYF

V: TRBV18
D: .
size: .
J: TRBJ2-2
DNA: TGTGCCAGCTCACCAAGGGCCCGCCGCTCCACCGGGGAGCTGTTTTTT
CDR3: CASSPRARRSTGELFF

V: TRBV5-1
D: TRBD2
size: .
J: TRBJ2-1
DNA: TGCGCCAGCAGCGTTGTAGCGGGAGTTACCTACAATGAGCAGTTCTTC
CDR3: CASSVVAGVTYNEQFF

V: TRBV10-2
D: TRBD2
size: few
J: TRBJ2-1
DNA: TGCGCCAGCTACGGGGGGGTTTCCGATGAGCAGTTCTTC
CDR3: CASYGGVSDEQFF

V: TRBV10-3
D: TRBD1
size: .
J: TRBJ1-1
DNA: TGTGCCATCAGTCCAGGGGGGGTTCATGGGGCTGAAGCTTTCTTT
CDR3: CAISPGGVHGAEAFF

V: TRBV29-1
D: .
size: few
J: TRBJ2-5
DNA: TGCAGCGTGGCAGGGTCCGGAACACAAGAGACCCAGTACTTC
CDR3: CSVAGSGTQETQYF

V: TRBV5-1
D: TRBD2
size: .
J: TRBJ2-5
DNA: TGCGCCAGCAAGGGACTAGCGGGGAGAGGGTTGTACTTC
CDR3: CASKGLAGRGLYF

V: TRBV9
D: TRBD2
size: .
J: TRBJ2-2
DNA: TGTGCCAGCAGCCCACGGCCCGGGACTAGCAGTACCGGGGAGCTGTTTTTT
CDR3: CASSPRPGTSSTGELFF

V: TRBV6-5
D: TRBD1
size: few
J: TRBJ2-3
DNA: TGTGCCAACCGACAGGGGACCACAGATACGCAGTATTTT
CDR3: CANRQGTTDTQYF

V: TRBV13
D: .
size: few
J: TRBJ2-3
DNA: TGTGCCAGCAGCTCTAGGTTAGGCAATACGCAGTATTTT
CDR3: CASSSRLGNTQYF

V: TRBV7-6
D: .
size: few
J: TRBJ1-5
DNA: TGTGCCAGCAGCTCCTCGGTCGGGGCTATCGATCAGCCCCAGCATTTT
CDR3: CASSSSVGAIDQPQHF

V: TRBV10-3
D: .
size: many
J: TRBJ2-5
DNA: TGTGCCTCAGGAGAAGACAGTCAGTACTTC
CDR3: CASGEDSQYF

V: TRBV6-1
D: TRBD1
size: .
J: TRBJ2-3
DNA: TGTGCCAGCAGTGACCGGGACAGGGGACATAGCACAGATACGCAGTATTTT
CDR3: CASSDRDRGHSTDTQYF

V: TRBV5-4
D: .
size: many
J: TRBJ2-7
DNA: TGTGCCAGCAGCTTGGTCGGACAGTTTCCCAATCCCGCCCGGGAGCAGTACTTC
CDR3: CASSLVGQFPNPAREQYF

V: TRBV4-3
D: .
size: few
J: TRBJ1-1
DNA: TGCGCCACCACGGGCGGGATGTGGACTGAAGCTTTCTTT
CDR3: CATTGGMWTEAFF